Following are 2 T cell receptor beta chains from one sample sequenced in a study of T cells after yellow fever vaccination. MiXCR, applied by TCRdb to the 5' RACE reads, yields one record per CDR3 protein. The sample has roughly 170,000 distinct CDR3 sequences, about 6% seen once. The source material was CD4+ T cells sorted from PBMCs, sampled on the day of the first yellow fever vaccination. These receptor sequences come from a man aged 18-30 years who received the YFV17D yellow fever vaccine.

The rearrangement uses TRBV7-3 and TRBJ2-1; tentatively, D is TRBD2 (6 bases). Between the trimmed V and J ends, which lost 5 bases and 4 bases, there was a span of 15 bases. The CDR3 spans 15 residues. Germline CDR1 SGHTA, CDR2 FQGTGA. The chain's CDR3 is CASSLVVGGYNEQFF. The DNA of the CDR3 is TGTGCCAGCAGCCTCGTAGTGGGGGGTTACAATGAGCAGTTCTTC.

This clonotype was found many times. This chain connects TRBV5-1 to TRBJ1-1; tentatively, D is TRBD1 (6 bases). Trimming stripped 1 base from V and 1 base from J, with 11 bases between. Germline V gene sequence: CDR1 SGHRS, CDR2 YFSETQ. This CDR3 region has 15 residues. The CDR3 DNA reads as TGCGCCAGCAGCTTGCGGTCGGGGGCGAACACTGAAGCTTTCTTT. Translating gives CASSLRSGANTEAFF.